Listed here is a single T cell receptor (beta chain). Its antigen remains unidentified. Per-base quality was not reported, and no clone a single base away is much larger than it. In the paper's terms, the time point label means: about 28 days (+/-7) after the second vaccine dose. AZD1222 recipients with second doses at about 4 weeks or about 12 weeks were pooled, because spike-specific TCR depth and breadth did not differ between schedules. Samples from vaccinated people were obtained from the UK trials COV001 and COV002, which included a single-blind randomized controlled phase 2/3 trial of AZD1222 (ChAdOx1 nCoV-19) in healthy adults. For TCRbeta chain sequencing, PBMC samples were collected from trial participants at day 0 and at day 28 after the second dose. The CDR3 regions of human TCRbeta chains were analyzed by immunosequencing. The original pipeline was this. Repertoire TCRs were checked for matches against a reference library of SARS-CoV-2-specific TCRs that had been generated using the MIRA antigen-specificity platform. Breadth meant the fraction of unique TCRs that were SARS-CoV-2-associated, whereas depth meant the fraction of total T cells that were SARS-CoV-2-associated. Using the MIRA data, each spike-specific TCR was assigned both to the spike region to which the TCR was reactive and to a CD4 or CD8 class. Log10-transformed breadth and depth values were compared by one-way ANOVA with Sidak's multiple comparisons tests. The table comes from immuneACCESS by way of TCRdb, which keeps in-frame sequences with V and J called. Part of the clones is missing from these tables; in studies checked, under half for an unresolved V gene and the rest for unknown reasons. V and J calls and clone size follow that table, whereas D and trimming were derived from the DNA. Counted in this sample were some 180,000 clones; 91% of them appeared once. The top ten hold about 1.8% of the sample.

This specimen comes from a study of T cell responses to AZD1222 COVID-19 vaccine (dated by TCRdb to 2020 to 2022). A note on the overall study: A total of just over 230 trial participants underwent TCR sequencing, of whom roughly 210 received two doses of AZD1222 and about 25 received two doses of the MenACWY control vaccine. Trial participants were enrolled by age into 18-55, 56-69 and 70-plus year subgroups, with roughly 160, 29 and 62 TCR-sequenced participants respectively. On the study overall, not on this receptor specifically: Most participants were white British and females outnumbered males, and the authors suggested that clonal diversity may have been underestimated. After two AZD1222 doses, spike-specific TCR breadth and depth were significantly higher than at day 0 and than in MenACWY recipients. Reportedly, close to half of the unique spike-specific TCRs recognized epitopes lying outside the regions that are mutated in the B.1.351 and B.1.1.7 variants. Conclusions about previously exposed vaccinees are limited because only 5 or 6 AZD1222 recipients were SARS-CoV-2 seropositive at baseline. Vaccine-associated CD4 TCRs spanned the whole spike protein, with dominant responses in regions 160-218 and 743-854. The 56-69-year group was small, and its depth increase did not reach significance, likely because of low power. Because no samples from the day 14 peak response were available, repertoires could be characterized only after the peak T cell response.

CDR1 and CDR2 (SGHDN, FVKESK) derive from the germline V gene. The CDR3 goes from the cysteine to the phenylalanine over 14 residues. The CDR3 DNA has 42 bases and is translated from base 1. The junction carries 17 bases between V and J, which are trimmed by 4 bases and 8 bases respectively. Sequencing was performed on peripheral blood, taken 28 days after the second AZD1222 dose. The sequence came from an adult who received the AZD1222 COVID-19 vaccine. The chain is assembled from TRBV14 and TRBJ1-2; no confident D gene assignment can be made. The nucleotides read TGTGCCAGCAGCCTCAGACCGGGAGTAGGGGGCTACACCTTC. This sequence encodes CASSLRPGVGGYTF.